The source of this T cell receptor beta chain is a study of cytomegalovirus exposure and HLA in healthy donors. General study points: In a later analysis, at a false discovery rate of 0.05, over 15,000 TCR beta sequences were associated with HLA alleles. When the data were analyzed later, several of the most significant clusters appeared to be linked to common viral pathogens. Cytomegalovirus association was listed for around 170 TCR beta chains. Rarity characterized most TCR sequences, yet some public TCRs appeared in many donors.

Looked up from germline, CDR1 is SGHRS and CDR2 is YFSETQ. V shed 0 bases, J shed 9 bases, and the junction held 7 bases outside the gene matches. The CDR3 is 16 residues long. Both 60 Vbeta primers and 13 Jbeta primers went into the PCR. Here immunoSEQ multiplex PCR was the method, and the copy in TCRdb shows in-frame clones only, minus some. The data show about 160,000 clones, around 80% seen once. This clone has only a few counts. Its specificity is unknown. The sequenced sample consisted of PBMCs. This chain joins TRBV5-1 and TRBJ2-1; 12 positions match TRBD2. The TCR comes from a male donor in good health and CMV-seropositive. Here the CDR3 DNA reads TGCGCCAGCAGCTTGGTTAGGGCTAGCGGGGGGGGTGAGCAGTTCTTC. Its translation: CASSLVRASGGGEQFF.